The rows below give T cell receptor beta chains drawn from one sample of a study of lymphopenia after photon versus proton radiotherapy. Assay used: immunoSEQ multiplex PCR; TCRdb lists only in-frame clones, some missing. The sample contains 43,000 or so clones, about 85% of which appear only once. Specimen: peripheral blood, collected from a patient treated with photon-based radiotherapy. Receptor source: a man between 40 and 49 years old with gastric cancer. CDR3s include the opening cysteine and the closing phenylalanine or tryptophan. The D gene is left open where the match is weak. Not all rows give a size; the values are once, few, many and, for expanded clones, a class.

TRBV7-3	.	.	TRBJ1-2	TGTGCCAGCAGCTTAAATGGGGGGCTAGGCTACACCTTC	CASSLNGGLGYTF
TRBV6-6	.	.	TRBJ1-3	TGTGCCAGCAGTTACAATGGGGAATTGAGAAACACCATATATTTT	CASSYNGELRNTIYF
TRBV11-2	.	.	TRBJ1-2	TGTGCCAGCAGCCCTATGACCCGCGACGTCTATGGCTACACCTTC	CASSPMTRDVYGYTF
TRBV19	TRBD1	once	TRBJ1-5	TGTGCCAGTAGTATAGGGGACAGGTATCAGCCCCAGCATTTT	CASSIGDRYQPQHF
TRBV5-5	.	.	TRBJ1-1	TGTGCCAGCAGCGTCGGAGGGGTGGTGACTGAAGCTTTCTTT	CASSVGGVVTEAFF
TRBV4-1	TRBD2	.	TRBJ2-1	TGCGCCAGCAGCCCACCCCTTAGGGCGGGGGGCTACAATGAGCAGTTCTTC	CASSPPLRAGGYNEQFF
TRBV5-1	TRBD1	.	TRBJ2-7	TGCGCCAGCAGCCCGGACGGACAGGATCCCTACGAGCAGTACTTC	CASSPDGQDPYEQYF
TRBV7-9	.	.	TRBJ1-4	TGTGCCAGCAGCTTAGCGACAGAGGGAACTAATGAAAAACTGTTTTTT	CASSLATEGTNEKLFF
TRBV6-1	.	once	TRBJ1-2	TGTGCCAGCAGTGAGTCCCGTGCCTATGGCTACACCTTC	CASSESRAYGYTF
TRBV7-2	.	.	TRBJ2-7	TGTGCCAGCAGCTTAGTATCACAGGGAGCCCTCAAGGAGCAGTACTTC	CASSLVSQGALKEQYF
TRBV5-1	.	.	TRBJ1-1	TGCGCCAGCAGCTTGTGGGCCAGGGTGGCGAACACTGAAGCTTTCTTT	CASSLWARVANTEAFF
TRBV7-2	.	.	TRBJ1-5	TGTGCCAGCAGCTTATCCTTAGGGACGGGAAATCAGCCCCAGCATTTT	CASSLSLGTGNQPQHF
TRBV18	TRBD1	.	TRBJ1-4	TGTGCCAGCTCACCCGGGACAGGGGGAGAAAAACTGTTTTTT	CASSPGTGGEKLFF
TRBV4-3	TRBD2	few	TRBJ2-7	TGCGCCAGCAGCCAAGATAGGGAGGGGTGGTCCTACGAGCAGTACTTC	CASSQDREGWSYEQYF
TRBV5-1	TRBD1	once	TRBJ2-1	TGCGCCAGCAGCCAAGGACAGGCAACCTACAATGAGCAGTTCTTC	CASSQGQATYNEQFF
TRBV2	.	once	TRBJ2-1	TGTAGGTCGGGACGGTTGGATGAGCAGTTCTTC	CRSGRLDEQFF
TRBV18	TRBD1	.	TRBJ1-1	TGTGCCAGCTCCGAAACTTCAGGGGGCTACACTGAAGCTTTCTTT	CASSETSGGYTEAFF
TRBV5-6	.	once	TRBJ2-6	TGTGCCAGCAGCTCCGACGCAGGTAGCTCTGGGGCCAACGTCCTGACTTTC	CASSSDAGSSGANVLTF
TRBV7-3	TRBD2	.	TRBJ2-1	TGTGCCAGCAGCTTACTAGCGGGGGGCAGGAATGAGCAGTTCTTC	CASSLLAGGRNEQFF
TRBV6-1	.	.	TRBJ1-2	TGTGCCAGCAGTGACCCCCTAGATTACTATGGCTACACCTTC	CASSDPLDYYGYTF
TRBV6-5	.	.	TRBJ2-7	TGTGCCAGCAGCCCCTGGACGGGATCTTACGAGCAGTACTTC	CASSPWTGSYEQYF
TRBV19	.	.	TRBJ2-7	TGTGCCAGTGGTGGCTCTGCCTACGAGCAGTACTTC	CASGGSAYEQYF
TRBV28	.	few	TRBJ1-5	TGTGCCAGCATCTTACAGGGCGAAAGCAATCAGCCCCAGCATTTT	CASILQGESNQPQHF